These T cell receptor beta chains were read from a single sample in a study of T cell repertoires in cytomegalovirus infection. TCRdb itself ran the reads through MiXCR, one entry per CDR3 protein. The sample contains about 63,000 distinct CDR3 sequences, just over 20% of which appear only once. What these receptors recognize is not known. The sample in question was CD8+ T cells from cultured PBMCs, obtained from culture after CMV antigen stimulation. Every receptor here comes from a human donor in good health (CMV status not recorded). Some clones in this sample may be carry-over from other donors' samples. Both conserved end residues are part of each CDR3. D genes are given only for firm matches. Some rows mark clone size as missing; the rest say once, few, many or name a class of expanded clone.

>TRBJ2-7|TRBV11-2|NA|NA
CASSLKAHPQYEQYF
TGTGCCAGCAGCTTGAAGGCCCACCCTCAATACGAGCAGTACTTC
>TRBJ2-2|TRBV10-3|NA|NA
CAISDPPSISGELFF
TGTGCCATCAGTGACCCCCCTTCGATTTCCGGGGAGCTGTTTTTT
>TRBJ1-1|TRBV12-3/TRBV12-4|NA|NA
CASTPSIIPSEEAFF
TGTGCCAGCACCCCGTCTATCATCCCCAGTGAAGAAGCTTTCTTT
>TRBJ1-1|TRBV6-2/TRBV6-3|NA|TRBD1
CASSYTLLGQGRENTEAFF
TGTGCCAGCAGTTACACCCTCCTCGGACAGGGAAGGGAGAACACTGAAGCTTTCTTT
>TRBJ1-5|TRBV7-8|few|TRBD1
CASSSRQGTRQPQHF
TGTGCCAGCAGCTCAAGACAGGGAACGCGGCAGCCCCAGCATTTT
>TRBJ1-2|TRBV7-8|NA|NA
CASSLVRGSYGYTF
TGTGCCAGCAGCTTAGTTCGGGGATCCTATGGCTACACCTTC
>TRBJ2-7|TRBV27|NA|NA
CASSLRPDYEQYF
TGTGCCAGCAGTTTAAGGCCTGACTACGAGCAGTACTTC
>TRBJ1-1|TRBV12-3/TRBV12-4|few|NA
CASSLRHPNTEAFF
TGTGCCAGCAGTTTAAGACATCCGAACACTGAAGCTTTCTTT
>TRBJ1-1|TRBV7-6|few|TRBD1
CASSLGQGASTEAFF
TGTGCCAGCAGCTTAGGACAGGGGGCGAGCACTGAAGCTTTCTTT
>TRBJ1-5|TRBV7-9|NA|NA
CASSLDSSYQPQHF
TGTGCCAGCAGCTTAGACAGCTCGTATCAGCCCCAGCATTTT
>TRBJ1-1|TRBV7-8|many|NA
CASSSRGNTEAFF
TGTGCCAGCAGCTCCAGGGGGAACACTGAAGCTTTCTTT
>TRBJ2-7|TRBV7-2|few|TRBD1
CASSARQGRNDEQYF
TGTGCCAGCAGCGCCCGACAGGGTCGTAACGACGAGCAGTACTTC
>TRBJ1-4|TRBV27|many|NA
CASRRDGARDEKLFF
TGTGCCAGCAGACGAGACGGGGCCAGGGATGAAAAACTGTTTTTT
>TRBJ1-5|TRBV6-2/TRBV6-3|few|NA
CASSYSGPYYGQPQHF
TGTGCCAGCAGTTACTCCGGACCCTACTATGGTCAGCCCCAGCATTTT
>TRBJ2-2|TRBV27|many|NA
CASSFGGTGELFF
TGTGCCAGCAGTTTTGGGGGCACCGGGGAGCTGTTTTTT
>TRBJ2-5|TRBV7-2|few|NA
CASSLGGLLQETQYF
TGTGCCAGCAGCTTGGGGGGACTCTTACAAGAGACCCAGTACTTC
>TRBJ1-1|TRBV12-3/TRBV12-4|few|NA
CASRNQDTEAFF
TGTGCCAGCAGGAATCAGGACACTGAAGCTTTCTTT
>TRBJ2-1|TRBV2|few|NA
CASSDRYNEQFF
TGTGCCAGCAGTGATCGGTACAATGAGCAGTTCTTC
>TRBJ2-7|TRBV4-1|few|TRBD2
CASSQDHLADYEQYF
TGCGCCAGCAGCCAAGATCACCTAGCGGATTACGAGCAGTACTTC
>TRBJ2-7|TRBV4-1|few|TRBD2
CASSQDPGSGGPRTYF
TGCGCCAGCAGCCAAGATCCTGGTAGCGGGGGGCCGAGGACGTACTTC
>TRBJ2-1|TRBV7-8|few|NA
CASSSTRYEQFF
TGTGCCAGCAGCTCCACCAGGTATGAGCAGTTCTTC
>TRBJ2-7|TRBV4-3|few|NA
CASSQGRDLSYEQYF
TGCGCCAGCAGCCAGGGCCGGGACTTGAGCTACGAGCAGTACTTC
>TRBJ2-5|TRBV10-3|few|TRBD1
CAIAGQGGKETQYF
TGTGCCATCGCGGGACAGGGAGGCAAAGAGACCCAGTACTTC
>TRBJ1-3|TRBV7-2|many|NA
CASSRYSPNRLTGNTIYF
TGTGCCAGCAGCCGCTATTCGCCGAATCGACTCACTGGAAACACCATATATTTT
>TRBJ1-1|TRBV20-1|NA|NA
CSARDRDEGVRNTEAFF
TGCAGTGCTAGAGATCGCGACGAGGGGGTTAGGAACACTGAAGCTTTCTTT
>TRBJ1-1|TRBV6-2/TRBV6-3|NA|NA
CASRPLGGNTEAFF
TGTGCCAGCAGGCCCTTGGGTGGGAACACTGAAGCTTTCTTT
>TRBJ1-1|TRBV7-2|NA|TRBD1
CASSLKQGVGNEAFF
TGTGCCAGCAGCTTAAAGCAGGGGGTTGGGAATGAAGCTTTCTTT
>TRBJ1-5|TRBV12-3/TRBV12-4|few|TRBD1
CASSLQGARNQPQHF
TGTGCCAGCAGCCTACAGGGGGCAAGGAATCAGCCCCAGCATTTT
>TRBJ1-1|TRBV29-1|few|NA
CSVEDLLWTLNTEAFF
TGCAGCGTTGAAGATCTTCTCTGGACGTTGAACACTGAAGCTTTCTTT
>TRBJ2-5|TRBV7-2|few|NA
CASSLRLSQQETQYF
TGTGCCAGCAGCTTAAGGTTAAGCCAGCAAGAGACCCAGTACTTC
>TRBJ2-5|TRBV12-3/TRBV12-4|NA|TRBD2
CASSFGLAGGRGETQYF
TGTGCCAGCAGTTTCGGTTTGGCGGGGGGCCGAGGAGAGACCCAGTACTTC
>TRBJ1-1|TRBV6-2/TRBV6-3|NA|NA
CARELRWTGEEAFF
TGTGCCAGGGAACTACGCTGGACCGGCGAAGAAGCTTTCTTT
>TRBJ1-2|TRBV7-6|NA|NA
CASSLAGTGYGYTF
TGTGCCAGCAGCTTAGCCGGGACCGGCTATGGCTACACCTTC
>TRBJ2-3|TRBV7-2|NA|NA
CASSLPGRTGTDTQYF
TGTGCCAGCAGCTTACCCGGACGTACCGGCACAGATACGCAGTATTTT
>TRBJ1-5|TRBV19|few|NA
CASRKSQGSLDLYQPQHF
TGTGCCAGTAGGAAAAGTCAGGGTTCCCTCGACCTTTATCAGCCCCAGCATTTT
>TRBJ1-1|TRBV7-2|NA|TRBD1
CASSYGTGEAFF
TGTGCCAGCAGCTATGGGACAGGTGAAGCTTTCTTT
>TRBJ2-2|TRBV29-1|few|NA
CSVEVRGIANTGELFF
TGCAGCGTTGAAGTGCGGGGAATCGCGAACACCGGGGAGCTGTTTTTT
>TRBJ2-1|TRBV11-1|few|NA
CASSSLAEVYNEQFF
TGTGCCAGCAGCTCACTGGCGGAAGTTTACAATGAGCAGTTCTTC
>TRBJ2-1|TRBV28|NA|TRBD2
CASRTSGDYNEQFF
TGTGCCAGCCGCACTAGCGGGGACTACAATGAGCAGTTCTTC
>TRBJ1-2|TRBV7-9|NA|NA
CASSGDYYGYTF
TGTGCCAGCAGCGGGGACTACTATGGCTACACCTTC
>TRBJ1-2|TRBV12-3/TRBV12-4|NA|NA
CASSIPGGGYTF
TGTGCCAGCAGTATACCCGGAGGTGGCTACACCTTC
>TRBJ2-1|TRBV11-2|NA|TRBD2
CASSKWLAGGYNEQFF
TGTGCCAGCAGCAAGTGGTTAGCGGGGGGGTACAATGAGCAGTTCTTC
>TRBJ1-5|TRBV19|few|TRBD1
CASSIVVTGNQPQHF
TGTGCCAGTAGTATAGTGGTGACAGGGAATCAGCCCCAGCATTTT
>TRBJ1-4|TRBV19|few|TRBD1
CASSNPGQINEKLFF
TGTGCCAGTAGCAATCCGGGACAGATAAATGAAAAACTGTTTTTT
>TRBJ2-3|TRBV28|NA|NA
CDSSPLEEADTQYF
TGTGACAGCAGTCCGCTAGAAGAGGCAGACACGCAGTATTTT
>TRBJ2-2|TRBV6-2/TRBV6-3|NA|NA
CASRILDRGGTGELFF
TGTGCCAGCAGGATTTTAGACCGAGGGGGCACCGGGGAGCTGTTTTTT
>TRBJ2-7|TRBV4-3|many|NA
CASSQDLTGTGSYEQYF
TGCGCCAGCAGCCAAGATCTCACCGGGACGGGATCCTACGAGCAGTACTTC
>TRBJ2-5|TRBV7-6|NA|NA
CATRRGETQYF
TGTGCCACAAGACGGGGAGAGACCCAGTACTTC
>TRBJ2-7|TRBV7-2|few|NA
CASSPRRPGRLYEQYF
TGTGCCAGCAGCCCCCGTCGACCGGGACGGCTCTACGAGCAGTACTTC
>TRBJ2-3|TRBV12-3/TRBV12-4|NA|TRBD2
CASTRGSGGDTQYF
TGTGCCAGCACCCGGGGAAGCGGGGGGGATACGCAGTATTTT
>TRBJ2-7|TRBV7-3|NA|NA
CASSLGVGSSYEQYF
TGTGCCAGCAGCTTAGGCGTCGGCTCCTCCTACGAGCAGTACTTC
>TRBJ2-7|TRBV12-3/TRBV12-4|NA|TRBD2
CASTPGSGGAGQYF
TGTGCCAGCACCCCGGGGAGCGGGGGGGCCGGGCAGTACTTC
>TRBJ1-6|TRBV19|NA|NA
CASSIPRGRSPLHF
TGTGCCAGTAGTATCCCCAGGGGCCGTTCACCCCTCCACTTT
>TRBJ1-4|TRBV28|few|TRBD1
CASSLAFGQGDEKLFF
TGTGCCAGCAGTTTAGCGTTTGGACAGGGTGATGAAAAACTGTTTTTT
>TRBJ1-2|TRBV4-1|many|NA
CASSQEGAANYGYTF
TGCGCCAGCAGCCAAGAGGGCGCAGCTAACTATGGCTACACCTTC
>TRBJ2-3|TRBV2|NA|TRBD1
CASSEGQGIDTQYF
TGTGCCAGCAGTGAAGGACAGGGGATAGATACGCAGTATTTT